This TCR beta chain was found in a study of glioma-infiltrating T cells after dendritic cell vaccination. This table comes from immunoSEQ multiplex PCR, and its TCRdb copy is limited to in-frame clones, with some not included. The sample has roughly 56,000 clones; 85% are singletons. As to time point: after dendritic cell vaccination, including at tumor progression/relapse. The CDR3 runs 14 residues. The J segment lost 6 bases and the V segment lost 4 bases, leaving 3 bases of the junction unmatched. Germline lookup yields CDR1 SGDLS and CDR2 YYNGEE. The sample holds a few counts of this clone. The V gene is TRBV9, the J gene TRBJ1-4; TRBD1 matches 10 bases. The source is a human donor with glioblastoma. Sample: blood, taken after dendritic cell vaccination. CDR3 loop: CASSPTGGYEKLFF. The CDR3 DNA reads as TGTGCCAGCAGCCCGACAGGGGGCTATGAAAAACTGTTTTTT.